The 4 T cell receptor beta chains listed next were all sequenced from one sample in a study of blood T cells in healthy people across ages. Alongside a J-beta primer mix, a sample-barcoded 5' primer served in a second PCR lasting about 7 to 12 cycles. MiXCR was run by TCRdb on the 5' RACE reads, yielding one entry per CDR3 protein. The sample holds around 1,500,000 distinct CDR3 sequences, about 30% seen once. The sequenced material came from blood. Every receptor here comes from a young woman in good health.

CDR3 residues: CASDLGGNEQFF. The CDR3 DNA sequence: TGTGCTAGTGACTTGGGGGGGAATGAGCAGTTCTTC. J is TRBJ2-1 and V is TRBV12-5; 7 bases align to TRBD2. Trimming removed 7 bases from V and 7 bases from J; junction bases left unmatched: 4. Germline CDR1 and CDR2: LGHNT and FRNRAP. The CDR3 totals 12 residues.

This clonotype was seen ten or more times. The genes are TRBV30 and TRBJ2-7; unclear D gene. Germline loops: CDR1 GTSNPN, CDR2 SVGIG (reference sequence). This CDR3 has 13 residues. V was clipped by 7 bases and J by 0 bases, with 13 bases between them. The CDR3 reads CALMTRISYEQYF. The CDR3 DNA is TGTGCCTTGATGACGCGGATCTCCTACGAGCAGTACTTC.

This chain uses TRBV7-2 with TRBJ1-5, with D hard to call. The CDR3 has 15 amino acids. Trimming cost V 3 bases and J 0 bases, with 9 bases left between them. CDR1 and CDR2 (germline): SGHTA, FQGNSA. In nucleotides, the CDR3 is TGTGCCAGCAGCTTCGTGGGGAATAGCAATCAGCCCCAGCATTTT. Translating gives CASSFVGNSNQPQHF.

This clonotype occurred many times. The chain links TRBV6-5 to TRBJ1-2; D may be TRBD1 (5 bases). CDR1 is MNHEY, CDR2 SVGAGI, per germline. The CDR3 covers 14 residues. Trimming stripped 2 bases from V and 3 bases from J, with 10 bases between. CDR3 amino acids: CASSYGRVDYGYTF. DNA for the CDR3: TGTGCCAGCAGTTACGGCAGGGTTGACTATGGCTACACCTTC.